Shown below are 23 T cell receptor beta chains from a single sample sequenced in a study of T cells in women clearing cervical HPV infection. Clones were read by immunoSEQ multiplex PCR, and TCRdb kept only the in-frame ones, dropping some. The sample table includes over 25,000 clones. The sample taken for sequencing was blood buffy coat. All receptors come from a woman between 18 and 70 years old with a cervical HPV16 infection that either progressed to CIN3+ or cleared (not recorded which).

Regarding this clone: The read falls 3 residues short of the CDR3 end, and the missing part is taken from the germline J gene. V is TRBV28 and J is TRBJ2-7; 9 positions agree with TRBD1. This CDR3 is 14 amino acids long. CDR1 is MDHEN and CDR2 is SYDVKM in the germline V gene. Losses at the gene ends were 7 bases for V and 4 bases for J; bases not matched to a gene: 8. The CDR3 protein is CASTQQGALYEQYF. The DNA read from the CDR3 is TGTGCCAGCACCCAACAGGGGGCATTGTACGAG.

Concerning this clone: The sequence runs out 3 residues before the end of the CDR3; the remainder is reconstructed from the germline J gene. The chain couples TRBV19 to TRBJ2-3; weak D call: TRBD2 (6 bases). This CDR3 spans 17 amino acids. Germline CDR1 and CDR2: LNHDA and SQIVND (reference sequence). V was pared by 3 bases and J by 2 bases, with 18 bases between. The covered CDR3 bases are TGTGCCAGTAGTATCAGAGGCGAACGGGGGTTCACAGATACG. It is translated as CASSIRGERGFTDT. The full CDR3 protein is CASSIRGERGFTDTQYF.

Remarks on this clone: The CDR3 end falls 3 residues outside the read, so it is completed with the germline J gene. The V and J genes are TRBV2 and TRBJ1-2, with TRBD1 matching 8 bases. Germline V gene data show CDR1 as SNHLY and CDR2 as FYNNEI. The CDR3 runs 13 residues. CDR3 in amino acids: CASSQGQVEGYTF. The CDR3 bases that were read are TGTGCCAGCAGTCAGGGACAGGTGGAAGGC.

Comment on this clone: Read sequence stops 3 residues before the CDR3 end, and the germline J gene provides the missing end. The V gene is TRBV30, the J gene TRBJ1-2; 7 bases are shared with TRBD1. The CDR3 sequence is 12 residues long. The junction had 5 bases not matched to a gene; V was cut back by 5 bases and J by 5 bases. Germline V lookup: CDR1 GTSNPN, CDR2 SVGIG (reference sequence). CDR3 DNA (partial): TGTGCCTGGGACGGACAGGTTTATGGC. Encoded protein: CAWDGQVYG. The whole CDR3 region reads CAWDGQVYGYTF.

On this clone itself: Compared with germline, one end of the junction differs, possibly owing to a read error. The read comes to an end 3 residues before the CDR3 does, leaving the germline J gene to fill in the end. This chain joins TRBV7-8 and TRBJ1-2; TRBD1 matches 8 bases. Germline CDR1 SGHVS, CDR2 FQNEAQ. The CDR3 is made up of 12 amino acids. The CDR3 sequence is CTSSLTGGGYTF. The CDR3 bases that were read are TGTACCAGCAGCTTAACAGGGGGAGGC.

On this clone: The DNA ends 3 residues before the CDR3 does, and the rest of the CDR3 is filled in from the germline J gene. This chain connects TRBV5-6 to TRBJ1-3; D gene ambiguous. The CDR3 totals 12 residues. The V gene lost 8 bases and the J gene lost 7 bases, with 13 bases spanning the gap. Germline V lookup: CDR1 SGHDT, CDR2 YYEEEE. The part of the CDR3 DNA that was read is TGTGCCAGTTCCCAAAGCGCGAACACC. It translates to CASSQSANT. The entire CDR3 protein is CASSQSANTIYF.

About this clone: The read falls 3 residues short of the CDR3 end, and the missing part is taken from the germline J gene. The rearrangement uses TRBV28 and TRBJ2-3, with D tentatively TRBD1 (6 bases). The CDR3 length is 14 residues. Germline CDR1 MDHEN, CDR2 SYDVKM. CDR3 sequence: CASSLGTPQETQYF. The DNA read from the CDR3 is TGTGCCAGCAGTTTAGGGACACCTCAAGAGACG.

Notes on this clone: The CDR3 end falls 3 residues outside the read, so it is completed with the germline J gene. The genes are TRBV4-2 and TRBJ2-3, with D possibly being TRBD2 (5 bases). CDR1 and CDR2 (germline): LGHNA, YNFKEQ. The V end was cut by 3 bases, the J end by 1 base, with 8 bases between. CDR3 length: 14 residues. Incomplete CDR3 DNA: TGTGCCAGCAGCCAGAGCGGTCGCACAGATACG. Translation: CASSQSGRTDT. The complete CDR3 reads CASSQSGRTDTQYF.

Concerning this clone itself: The read ends 3 residues shy of where the CDR3 ends; the end is completed using the germline J gene. The gene calls are TRBV4-1 and TRBJ1-2, with 8 bases identical to TRBD1. The germline V gene has CDR1 MGHRA and CDR2 YSYEKL. This CDR3 contains 16 residues. CDR3 bases read: TGCGCCAGCAGCCAAGATTTCGGACAGGGAGGCGCCGGC. Amino acid sequence: CASSQDFGQGGAG. The full CDR3 protein is CASSQDFGQGGAGYTF.

The CDR3 here is CASSKAGSTDTQYF. The sequenced part of the CDR3 DNA is TGTGCCAGTAGTAAGGCCGGGAGCACAGATACG. The chain couples TRBV19 to TRBJ2-3; D not certain. The CDR3 is cut off 3 residues early in the read; its end comes from the germline J gene. V was cut by 4 bases and J by 0 bases, with 8 bases left in between. CDR1 is LNHDA and CDR2 is SQIVND in the germline V gene (reference sequence). This CDR3 has 14 amino acids.

In the case of this clone: The read comes to an end 3 residues before the CDR3 does, leaving the germline J gene to fill in the end. V gene TRBV20-1 combines with J gene TRBJ2-3, with D perhaps TRBD2 (6 bases). This CDR3 is 15 amino acids long. Germline CDR1 and CDR2: DFQATT and SNEGSKA (reference sequence). The ends were cut back, 3 bases at V and 0 bases at J, with 13 bases in the middle. The CDR3 region is CSASDSGDSTDTQYF. CDR3 DNA (partial): TGCAGTGCTAGTGATAGCGGAGATAGCACAGATACG.

With regard to this clone: The missing CDR3 end, 3 residues past where the read stops, is filled in from the germline J gene. The J gene is TRBJ2-1, the V gene TRBV30; D gene ambiguous. Germline V lookup: CDR1 GTSNPN, CDR2 SVGIG (reference sequence). CDR3 length: 13 amino acids. V was trimmed by 0 bases and J by 8 bases, leaving 11 bases between them. CDR3 sequence: CAWSVQAWDEQFF. The CDR3 bases that were read are TGTGCCTGGAGTGTGCAGGCTTGGGATGAG.

In regard to this clone: The read ends 3 residues shy of where the CDR3 ends; the end is completed using the germline J gene. The chain couples TRBV6-1 to TRBJ2-7, with D possibly TRBD2 on 6 matching bases. Germline V gene data show CDR1 as MNHNS and CDR2 as SASEGT. Trimming removed 0 bases from V and 4 bases from J, with 10 bases in between. There are 14 residues in the CDR3. The CDR3 is CASSEAAGGYEQYF. The DNA read from the CDR3 is TGTGCCAGCAGTGAAGCGGCCGGGGGATACGAG.

As to this clone: The read terminates 3 residues ahead of where the CDR3 ends, so the germline J gene completes it. The V gene is TRBV9, the J gene TRBJ2-1, with TRBD2 as a possible D gene (7 bases). CDR1 SGDLS and CDR2 YYNGEE come from the germline V gene. This CDR3 contains 15 residues. The V gene lost 0 bases and the J gene lost 5 bases, with 12 bases spanning the gap. The CDR3 region is CASSVAAGAHNEQFF. Incomplete CDR3 DNA: TGTGCCAGCAGCGTAGCCGCGGGGGCCCACAATGAG.

A remark on this clone: The read falls 3 residues short of the CDR3 end, and the missing part is taken from the germline J gene. The rearrangement uses TRBV19 and TRBJ1-5; tentative D call: TRBD1 (5 bases). V was cut by 7 bases and J by 3 bases, with 13 bases left in between. There are 14 residues in the CDR3. CDR1 and CDR2 from the germline V gene are LNHDA and SQIVND (reference sequence). CDR3 protein: CASNQGRVNQPQHF. The part of the CDR3 DNA that was read is TGTGCCAGTAATCAGGGAAGGGTCAATCAGCCC.

Concerning this clone itself: Sequencing ends 3 residues short of the CDR3 end; the germline J gene provides the rest. The chain is built from TRBV5-1 and TRBJ1-2, with D maybe TRBD1 (5 bases). This CDR3 contains 14 residues. Germline loops: CDR1 SGHRS, CDR2 YFSETQ. The V end was cut by 0 bases, the J end by 6 bases, with 12 bases between. The DNA read from the CDR3 is TGCGCCAGCAGCTTGGCCAAGGGACTTGATGGC. Its protein is CASSLAKGLDG. In full, the CDR3 reads CASSLAKGLDGYTF.

A remark on this clone: The CDR3 end lies 3 residues beyond the end of the read and is filled in from the germline J gene. The chain recombines TRBV7-3 with TRBJ1-6; 7 bases line up with TRBD1. V lost 5 bases and J lost 6; bases outside the gene matches: 1. The CDR3 runs to 13 residues. Germline V gives CDR1 SGHTA, CDR2 FQGTGA. The CDR3 here is CASSQGGNSPLHF. The CDR3 bases that were read are TGTGCCAGCAGCCAGGGGGGTAATTCACCC.

In regard to this clone: The read falls 3 residues short of the CDR3 end, and the missing part is taken from the germline J gene. The genes are TRBV7-3 and TRBJ2-3; TRBD2 matches 15 bases. Germline V gives CDR1 SGHTA, CDR2 FQGTGA. The CDR3 is made up of 17 amino acids. The J segment lost 1 base and the V segment lost 5 bases, leaving 4 bases of the junction unmatched. CDR3 in amino acids: CASSLGLAGGRTDTQYF. CDR3 DNA, as far as it was read: TGTGCCAGCAGCCTGGGACTAGCGGGAGGACGCACAGATACG.

As to this clone: The read stops 3 residues short of the end of the CDR3; the missing end is completed from the germline J gene. This chain joins TRBV5-1 and TRBJ2-1; 11 nucleotides align to TRBD2. Trimming at V came to 0 bases and at J to 7 bases, leaving 3 bases not matched to a gene. The CDR3 consists of 15 residues. Germline values: CDR1 SGHRS, CDR2 YFSETQ. CDR3 in amino acids: CASSLVAGGMNEQFF. The DNA read from the CDR3 is TGCGCCAGCAGCTTGGTAGCGGGGGGGATGAATGAG.

On this clone: The sequence runs out 3 residues before the end of the CDR3; the remainder is reconstructed from the germline J gene. V is TRBV2 and J is TRBJ2-2; D unresolved. Germline V CDR1 and CDR2: SNHLY, FYNNEI. V dropped 4 bases and J dropped 4 bases, with 7 bases sitting between them. The CDR3 runs 13 residues. CDR3 DNA, as far as it was read: TGTGCCAGCAGTGCGGGTGGCACCGGGGAG. Translation gives CASSAGGTGE. The complete CDR3 protein is CASSAGGTGELFF.

Remarks on this clone: The sequence runs out 3 residues before the end of the CDR3; the remainder is reconstructed from the germline J gene. This chain connects TRBV2 to TRBJ2-7, with D possibly TRBD2 on 6 matching bases. Germline loops: CDR1 SNHLY, CDR2 FYNNEI. The CDR3 totals 14 residues. V lost 6 bases and J 6 bases, leaving 18 bases between the germline ends. The CDR3 protein is CASSDGTALSEQYF. The sequenced CDR3 bases are TGTGCCAGCAGCGACGGGACTGCACTCAGCGAG.

Details on this clone: The CDR3 is cut off 3 residues early in the read; its end comes from the germline J gene. The V and J genes are TRBV5-5 and TRBJ2-7, with D perhaps matching TRBD1 (5 bases). V was trimmed by 0 bases and J by 4 bases, leaving 14 bases between them. The CDR3 spans 15 residues. In germline, CDR1 is SGHKS, CDR2 YYEKEE (reference sequence). The DNA read from the CDR3 is TGTGCCAGCAGCTTGGAAACAGGAACCCTTTACGAG. Residues: CASSLETGTLYE. The CDR3 as a whole reads CASSLETGTLYEQYF.

Points on this clone: The read falls 3 residues short of the CDR3 end, and the missing part is taken from the germline J gene. J is TRBJ2-2 and V is TRBV6-1, with 10 bases matching TRBD1. This CDR3 is 15 amino acids long. Trimming removed 2 bases from V and 4 bases from J; junction bases left unmatched: 1. CDR1 and CDR2 from the germline V gene are MNHNS and SASEGT. CDR3: CASSERQGATGELFF. The part of the CDR3 DNA that was read is TGTGCCAGCAGTGAAAGACAGGGGGCCACCGGGGAG.